These T cell receptor beta chains were read from a single sample in a study of beta chain bispecific antibodies for T cell cancers. The antigens of these receptors remain unknown. TCRdb processed the 5' RACE reads anew with MiXCR; each CDR3 protein has one entry. The sample shows around 19,000 distinct CDR3 sequences, approximately 2% of them seen only once. The sequencing here drew on healthy donor T cells cultured with leukemia cells, taken from a culture containing a bispecific antibody targeting TCR Vbeta12. These receptors all come from a human donor in good health. Some clones in this sample may be carry-over from other donors' samples. Both conserved end residues are part of each CDR3. D genes are given only for firm matches. Sizes are listed as how often the clone was seen (once, few, many) or a class if it is expanded.

j_gene,len,v_gene,abundance,d_gene,CDR3aa,CDR3nt
TRBJ1-6,13,TRBV14,many,NA,CASSQANRGPLHF,TGTGCCAGCAGCCAAGCGAACCGAGGGCCCCTCCACTTT
TRBJ2-1,17,TRBV19,many,TRBD2,CASSSQTSGSTYNEQFF,TGTGCCAGTAGTAGCCAAACTAGCGGGAGCACCTACAATGAGCAGTTCTTC
TRBJ2-3,14,TRBV4-2,many,TRBD2,CASSQGGGGDTQYF,TGTGCCAGCAGCCAAGGCGGGGGGGGAGATACGCAGTATTTT
TRBJ1-1,15,TRBV28,many,NA,CASSSPGVLGTEAFF,TGTGCCAGCAGTTCCCCAGGGGTCCTAGGAACTGAAGCTTTCTTT
TRBJ2-2,16,TRBV10-3,many,TRBD2,CAITRGTSHITGELFF,TGTGCCATCACAAGGGGGACTAGCCACATTACCGGGGAGCTGTTTTTT
TRBJ1-4,15,TRBV3-1,many,NA,CASSQGTLGGEKLFF,TGTGCCAGCAGCCAAGGAACCCTCGGAGGCGAAAAACTGTTTTTT
TRBJ2-1,19,TRBV10-1,many,TRBD2,CASSFPTKLAGGHYNEQFF,TGCGCCAGCAGTTTCCCTACTAAACTAGCGGGGGGGCACTACAATGAGCAGTTCTTC
TRBJ1-1,13,TRBV5-6,many,NA,CASSLTRNTEAFF,TGTGCCAGCAGCTTGACGAGGAACACTGAAGCTTTCTTT
TRBJ1-4,15,TRBV3-1,many,NA,CASSPMRGPNEKLFF,TGTGCCAGCAGCCCCATGCGGGGGCCGAATGAAAAACTGTTTTTT
TRBJ1-1,14,TRBV6-1,many,TRBD1,CASSGQGARSEAFF,TGTGCCAGCAGTGGACAGGGGGCGCGAAGTGAAGCTTTCTTT
TRBJ1-5,13,TRBV18,many,NA,CASSPKKEQPQHF,TGTGCCAGCTCACCTAAGAAAGAGCAGCCCCAGCATTTT